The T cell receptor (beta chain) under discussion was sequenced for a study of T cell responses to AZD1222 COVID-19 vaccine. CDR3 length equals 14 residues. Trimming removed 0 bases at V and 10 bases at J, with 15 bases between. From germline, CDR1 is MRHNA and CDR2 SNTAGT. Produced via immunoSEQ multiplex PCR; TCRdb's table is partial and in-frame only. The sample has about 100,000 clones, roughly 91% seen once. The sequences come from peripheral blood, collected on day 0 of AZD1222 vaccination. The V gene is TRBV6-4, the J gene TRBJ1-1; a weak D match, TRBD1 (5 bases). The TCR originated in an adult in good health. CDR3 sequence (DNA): TGTGCCAGCAGTGACTCGAGTCAGGCAGGGAGAGCTTTCTTT. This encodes CASSDSSQAGRAFF.